Listed below are T cell receptor beta chains from one sample, sequenced in a study of T cells after yellow fever vaccination. TCRdb ran MiXCR on the 5' RACE reads and lists one entry per CDR3 protein. The sample shows 250,000 to 400,000 distinct CDR3 sequences, over 4% of them seen only once. Source: PBMCs, taken 5 days after the yellow fever booster vaccination. These receptors came from a man younger than 30 who received the YFV17D yellow fever vaccine. Both conserved end residues are part of each CDR3. A D gene is named only where the DNA matches it firmly. Clone size appears in some rows only: once, few, many, or a class for an expanded clone.

j_call v_call clone_size d_call cdr3_aa cdr3_nt
TRBJ1-1 TRBV18 few NA CASSPYAMNTEAFF TGTGCCAGCTCACCCTACGCTATGAACACTGAAGCTTTCTTT
TRBJ1-5 TRBV4-1 NA TRBD1 CASSQVGQGDNQPQHF TGCGCCAGCAGCCAAGTAGGACAGGGAGACAATCAGCCCCAGCATTTT
TRBJ2-1 TRBV2 NA TRBD2 CASSDVFGGDYNEQFF TGTGCCAGCAGTGATGTGTTCGGGGGGGACTACAATGAGCAGTTCTTC
TRBJ2-7 TRBV7-9 many NA CASSFGGTYEQYF TGTGCCAGCAGCTTCGGCGGAACCTACGAGCAGTACTTC
TRBJ2-7 TRBV6-5 NA NA CASSRDATYEQYF TGTGCCAGCAGTCGGGACGCTACCTACGAGCAGTACTTC
TRBJ1-1 TRBV20-1 many TRBD1 CSARTGTVAFF TGCAGTGCTAGAACCGGGACAGTAGCTTTCTTT
TRBJ2-5 TRBV5-1 few NA CASSLQGGEEETQYF TGCGCCAGCAGCTTACAGGGAGGGGAGGAAGAGACCCAGTACTTC
TRBJ2-5 TRBV15 few NA CATSRGGIWGGETQYF TGTGCCACCAGCAGAGGGGGGATTTGGGGAGGAGAGACCCAGTACTTC
TRBJ2-3 TRBV3-1 NA TRBD2 CASSRQTMGGIDTQYF TGTGCCAGCAGCCGACAGACGATGGGAGGGATAGATACGCAGTATTTT
TRBJ1-2 TRBV20-1 few TRBD1 CSAKDRVYGYTF TGCAGTGCTAAGGACAGGGTGTATGGCTACACCTTC
TRBJ1-1 TRBV6-2/TRBV6-3 few NA CASSYDGLFMNTEAFF TGTGCCAGCAGTTATGACGGCTTATTCATGAACACTGAAGCTTTCTTT
TRBJ1-1 TRBV6-2/TRBV6-3 few TRBD1 CASEWTGNTEAFF TGTGCCAGCGAGTGGACAGGGAACACTGAAGCTTTCTTT
TRBJ2-1 TRBV5-1 NA NA CASGLSQALDNEQFF TGCGCCAGTGGACTTTCCCAGGCACTCGACAATGAGCAGTTCTTC
TRBJ2-2 TRBV24-1 many NA CATSDPATGHLPTGELFF TGTGCCACCAGTGATCCGGCGACAGGACACCTCCCCACCGGGGAGCTGTTTTTT
TRBJ2-1 TRBV27 few NA CASSLFGTPREQFF TGTGCCAGCAGTTTATTCGGGACTCCAAGGGAGCAGTTCTTC
TRBJ1-5 TRBV7-9 many NA CASSGGAGNQPQHF TGTGCCAGCAGTGGGGGCGCCGGCAATCAGCCCCAGCATTTT
TRBJ1-4 TRBV4-1 few TRBD1 CASSQEAGGSQKLFF TGCGCCAGCAGCCAAGAAGCAGGGGGTTCGCAAAAACTGTTTTTT
TRBJ2-1 TRBV20-1 many TRBD2 CSATKSGTSGGLYNEQFF TGCAGTGCTACCAAATCAGGGACTAGCGGGGGTTTATACAATGAGCAGTTCTTC
TRBJ1-6 TRBV4-3 few NA CASSQDWLDNSPLHF TGCGCCAGCAGCCAAGACTGGCTTGATAATTCACCCCTCCACTTT
TRBJ2-7 TRBV18 NA TRBD2 CASSPVTSGGPYEQYF TGTGCCAGCTCACCTGTGACTAGCGGGGGACCCTACGAGCAGTACTTC
TRBJ1-5 TRBV13 NA NA CASSPGEAQPQHF TGTGCCAGCAGCCCAGGGGAAGCTCAGCCCCAGCATTTT
TRBJ2-3 TRBV13 NA TRBD2 CASSGSSGGTDTQYF TGTGCCAGCAGCGGCAGTAGCGGGGGCACAGATACGCAGTATTTT
TRBJ2-4 TRBV5-1 NA TRBD2 CASSISGGAAIQYF TGCGCCAGCAGCATCAGCGGGGGGGCGGCCATTCAGTACTTC
TRBJ2-1 TRBV7-3 few TRBD2 CASSPLGGGNNEQFF TGTGCCAGCAGCCCCCTCGGGGGGGGGAACAATGAGCAGTTCTTC
TRBJ2-7 TRBV6-5 NA NA CASSTPNYQQGYEQYF TGTGCCAGCAGCACTCCCAATTACCAACAGGGCTACGAGCAGTACTTC
TRBJ2-3 TRBV6-5 few NA CASSYLYRASGTDTQYF TGTGCCAGCAGTTACTTATATAGGGCGTCTGGCACAGATACGCAGTATTTT
TRBJ1-4 TRBV21-1 NA NA CASSPPARLEKLFF TGTGCCAGCAGCCCCCCTGCCCGGCTTGAAAAACTGTTTTTT
TRBJ2-1 TRBV12-3/TRBV12-4 few TRBD2 CASSFWRGMRNEQFF TGTGCCAGCAGTTTTTGGCGGGGGATGAGGAATGAGCAGTTCTTC
TRBJ1-1 TRBV7-2 NA TRBD1 CASSPGTGRINTEAFF TGTGCCAGCAGCCCCGGGACAGGACGTATAAACACTGAAGCTTTCTTT
TRBJ1-2 TRBV10-3 NA NA CAISRAAPGNYGYTF TGTGCCATCAGCCGGGCCGCCCCCGGAAACTATGGCTACACCTTC
TRBJ1-2 TRBV3-1 NA NA CASSQEAGLEGGYTF TGTGCCAGCAGCCAAGAGGCAGGGCTAGAAGGAGGCTACACCTTC
TRBJ1-5 TRBV5-1 many NA CASSPDGNSNQPQHF TGCGCCAGCAGCCCGGACGGGAATAGCAATCAGCCCCAGCATTTT
TRBJ2-3 TRBV28 NA NA CASSFSPDTQYF TGTGCCAGCAGTTTCTCCCCAGATACGCAGTATTTT
TRBJ2-2 TRBV7-9 NA NA CASSWPRGDRGTGELFF TGTGCCAGCAGCTGGCCAAGAGGGGATCGCGGCACCGGGGAGCTGTTTTTT
TRBJ1-6 TRBV7-2 NA NA CASSLTTAPPLHF TGTGCCAGCAGCTTAACAACCGCCCCACCCCTCCACTTT
TRBJ1-2 TRBV11-2 NA TRBD1 CASSAPGQGASNYGYTF TGTGCCAGCAGCGCTCCGGGACAGGGGGCTAGTAACTATGGCTACACCTTC
TRBJ1-1 TRBV10-3 many NA CAISESTEAFF TGTGCCATCAGTGAGTCGACTGAAGCTTTCTTT
TRBJ2-2 TRBV30 NA TRBD2 CAWSLAGVHTGELFF TGTGCCTGGAGTTTAGCGGGGGTCCACACCGGGGAGCTGTTTTTT
TRBJ1-1 TRBV6-5 NA NA CASSLANANTEAFF TGTGCCAGCAGTCTCGCGAATGCGAACACTGAAGCTTTCTTT
TRBJ1-6 TRBV7-2 NA NA CASRTQAVEPLHF TGTGCCAGCAGAACACAGGCGGTTGAACCCCTCCACTTT
TRBJ2-2 TRBV9 few NA CASSTGGPDNTGELFF TGTGCCAGCAGCACCGGCGGCCCCGACAACACCGGGGAGCTGTTTTTT
TRBJ2-7 TRBV7-2 NA NA CASSLVVGLLAQYF TGTGCCAGCAGCTTAGTAGTGGGACTGCTCGCGCAGTACTTC
TRBJ1-2 TRBV30 many TRBD1 CAWSAGQGGGYTF TGTGCCTGGAGCGCCGGACAGGGGGGAGGCTACACCTTC
TRBJ1-2 TRBV12-3/TRBV12-4 NA TRBD1 CASSLATGSGQEPYGYTF TGTGCCAGCAGTTTAGCCACCGGAAGCGGACAGGAGCCATATGGCTACACCTTC
TRBJ2-7 TRBV10-3 many TRBD2 CAISEGLAGPLGEQYF TGTGCCATCAGTGAAGGGCTAGCGGGACCACTAGGCGAGCAGTACTTC